The rows below give T cell receptor beta chains drawn from one sample of a study of blood T cell repertoires in COVID-19. The method was immunoSEQ multiplex PCR; TCRdb's version includes in-frame clones alone and lacks a portion of them. The data contain 180,000 or so clones, around 79% of them singletons. Sequencing was performed on PBMCs or T cells enriched from blood (not recorded which). These receptors were collected from a man aged 45-65 years who had recovered from COVID-19. CDR3s include the opening cysteine and the closing phenylalanine or tryptophan. A D gene is named only where the DNA matches it firmly. Size is stated for part of the rows, as once, few or many counts, or as a class when the clone is expanded.

V	D	size	J	CDR3	DNA
TRBV2	.	.	TRBJ1-2	CASSEIPSLYGYTF	TGTGCCAGCAGTGAAATCCCCTCCCTCTATGGCTACACCTTC
TRBV2	TRBD2	.	TRBJ2-1	CASQTNGAGGGNEQFF	TGTGCCAGCCAAACGAATGGGGCGGGAGGAGGGAATGAGCAGTTCTTC
TRBV5-6	.	.	TRBJ2-2	CASSPLWRDTGELFF	TGTGCCAGCAGCCCACTTTGGAGGGACACCGGGGAGCTGTTTTTT
TRBV19	TRBD1	once	TRBJ2-7	CASSRRDSKHEQYF	TGTGCCAGTAGTAGACGGGACAGCAAACACGAGCAGTACTTC
TRBV11-3	.	.	TRBJ2-2	CASSLDSGHFTGELFF	TGTGCCAGCAGCTTAGATTCCGGACACTTCACCGGGGAGCTGTTTTTT
TRBV2	.	.	TRBJ1-6	CASSPRGARNSPLHF	TGTGCCAGCAGTCCCCGGGGAGCGAGAAATTCACCCCTCCACTTT
TRBV27	TRBD2	.	TRBJ2-2	CASTSWRGVVSGELFF	TGTGCCAGCACATCTTGGCGGGGGGTCGTATCCGGGGAGCTGTTTTTT
TRBV20-1	TRBD2	.	TRBJ2-7	CSASSTSGSLYEQYF	TGCAGTGCTAGTTCGACTAGCGGGAGCCTGTACGAGCAGTACTTC
TRBV5-4	TRBD1	.	TRBJ2-2	CASSFSQGANTGELFF	TGTGCCAGCAGCTTTTCGCAGGGGGCGAACACCGGGGAGCTGTTTTTT
TRBV5-1	TRBD1	once	TRBJ1-1	CASSHSGTGGGTEAFF	TGCGCCAGCAGCCATTCCGGGACAGGGGGTGGGACTGAAGCTTTCTTT
TRBV18	TRBD1	few	TRBJ1-4	CASSQAWDREKEKLFF	TGTGCCAGCTCTCAGGCCTGGGACAGGGAAAAGGAAAAACTGTTTTTT
TRBV6-6	TRBD1	.	TRBJ1-6	CASSGGQAASPLHF	TGTGCCAGCAGTGGGGGACAGGCGGCTTCACCCCTCCACTTT
TRBV12-3/TRBV12-4	.	.	TRBJ1-1	CATRGGNTEAFF	TGTGCCACCCGAGGGGGGAACACTGAAGCTTTCTTT
TRBV6-1	TRBD1	.	TRBJ2-5	CASSEIGGGETQYF	TGTGCCAGCAGTGAAATAGGGGGCGGAGAGACCCAGTACTTC
TRBV19	TRBD2	.	TRBJ2-3	CASSFGDGRAPDTQYF	TGTGCCAGTAGTTTCGGTGACGGGAGGGCCCCAGATACGCAGTATTTT
TRBV19	.	.	TRBJ2-7	CASSIEDGSYEQYF	TGTGCCAGTAGTATAGAAGACGGGTCCTACGAGCAGTACTTC
TRBV6-5	.	.	TRBJ2-7	CASSYGGSYEQYF	TGTGCCAGCAGTTACGGCGGTTCCTACGAGCAGTACTTC
TRBV4-2	TRBD2	.	TRBJ2-1	CASSRSSGGAEEQFF	TGTGCCAGCAGCCGATCTAGCGGGGGGGCCGAAGAGCAGTTCTTC
TRBV6-5	TRBD1	.	TRBJ1-1	CASSPGTGTEAFF	TGTGCCAGCAGTCCCGGGACAGGCACTGAAGCTTTCTTT
TRBV6-6	TRBD2	.	TRBJ2-5	CASTLIAGVETQYF	TGTGCCAGCACCCTTATAGCGGGAGTAGAGACCCAGTACTTC
TRBV24-1	TRBD1	.	TRBJ2-6	CATSEGQGTPGANVLTF	TGTGCCACCAGTGAGGGACAGGGGACGCCAGGGGCCAACGTCCTGACTTTC
TRBV18	TRBD1	.	TRBJ1-4	CASSTDRGAEKLFF	TGTGCCAGCTCGACGGACAGGGGAGCTGAAAAACTGTTTTTT
TRBV7-6	.	.	TRBJ2-1	CASSLASRGRGSAQGQFF	TGTGCCAGCAGCTTAGCGTCCCGGGGGAGGGGGTCGGCGCAGGGTCAGTTCTTC
TRBV15	.	.	TRBJ1-2	CATSSLGQFYGYTF	TGTGCCACCAGCAGTTTGGGACAATTCTATGGCTACACCTTC